Listed here is a single T cell receptor beta chain. No antigen is known for it. This specimen comes from a study of T cells in Graves' hyperthyroidism and ophthalmopathy. RNA transcripts gave rise to amplified TCR beta CDR3 regions. First-round RT-PCR targeting the TCR CDR3 was performed with the HTBI primer set. In TCRdb, the multiplex PCR reads were re-called with MiXCR into one record per CDR3 protein. The sample shows 250,000 to 350,000 distinct CDR3 sequences, around 22% of them seen only once. Patients having uncontrolled infection, another autoimmune disease, pregnancy or lactation were not included. The length of the CDR3 is 16 residues. Germline V gene data show CDR1 as SGHTS and CDR2 as YDEGEE. Trimming cost V 2 bases and J 5 bases; bases outside gene matches: 8. General observations from the study: Stable hyperthyroidism was told apart from ophthalmopathy by a model built on 13 V-J features. For ophthalmopathy, model prediction preceded onset by a median approximately 6 months. The blood repertoire included most of the expanded thyroid clonotypes above 0.001.

This sequence originates from a young man with Graves' ophthalmopathy. This chain links TRBV5-8 with TRBJ2-2, with 8 bases matching TRBD2. Specimen: blood. The CDR3 DNA reads TGTGCCAGCAGCTTTAGGGCCGGGGGGGAGACCGGGGAGCTGTTTTTT. This codes for CASSFRAGGETGELFF.